The 19 T cell receptor beta chains presented below share a single source sample, sequenced in a study of shared clonotypes between healthy human individuals. Selected positively for CCR7 and CD45RO-negative, naive CD8 cells excluded terminally differentiated effector memory CD45RA+ cells. This table comes from immunoSEQ multiplex PCR, and its TCRdb copy is limited to in-frame clones, with some not included. The sample shows roughly 2,000,000 clones, roughly 95% of them seen only once. The specimen sequenced was naive CD8+ T cells sorted from blood. The receptors were gathered from a man between 18 and 29 years old in good health.

The chain has TRBV5-5 and TRBJ2-7, with D perhaps given as TRBD1 or TRBD2 (5 bases each). Trimming cost V 2 bases and J 0 bases, with 12 bases left between them. Germline assignment: CDR1 SGHKS and CDR2 YYEKEE (reference sequence). This CDR3 spans 15 amino acids. The chain's CDR3 is CASSFFDSGSYEQYF. CDR3 in DNA: TGTGCCAGCAGCTTCTTCGACAGCGGCTCCTACGAGCAGTACTTC.

The table lists this clone with a count of one. The genes are TRBV30 and TRBJ1-4; 8 positions agree with TRBD1. V gave up 0 bases and J gave up 8 bases; unmatched junction bases: 5. In germline, CDR1 is GTSNPN, CDR2 SVGIG (reference sequence). This CDR3 contains 14 residues. CDR3 sequence: CAWSVGRGQEKLFF. The CDR3 DNA is TGTGCCTGGAGTGTAGGCAGGGGGCAAGAAAAACTGTTTTTT.

The chain combines TRBV19 with TRBJ2-5; possibly TRBD2 for D (5 bases). CDR1 LNHDA and CDR2 SQIVND come from the germline V gene (reference sequence). The CDR3 extends over 16 amino acids. The ends were cut back, 6 bases at V and 5 bases at J, with 22 bases in the middle. This CDR3 reads CASSPEGIRLGETQYF. CDR3 DNA: TGTGCCAGTAGCCCTGAGGGAATTCGCCTTGGGGAGACCCAGTACTTC.

The rearrangement uses TRBV11-2 and TRBJ2-1, with 8 bases aligning to TRBD1. V lost 6 bases and J lost 5; bases outside the gene matches: 9. The CDR3 is 15 amino acids. Germline V lookup: CDR1 SGHAT, CDR2 FQNNGV. CDR3 nucleotide sequence: TGTGCCAGCAGAGGACAGGGTGGGGAGGACAATGAGCAGTTCTTC. Translation: CASRGQGGEDNEQFF.

V gene TRBV4-1 combines with J gene TRBJ2-7, with 8 bases identical to TRBD2. CDR3 length equals 15 residues. From germline, CDR1 is MGHRA and CDR2 YSYEKL. V dropped 4 bases and J dropped 6; count of bases not matched to a gene: 11. CDR3 nucleotide sequence: TGCGCCAGCAGCCTCAACACCGGGACTAGGTTCGAGCAGTACTTC. It is translated as CASSLNTGTRFEQYF.

The CDR3 region has the DNA TGTGCCTGGAGTGCAGGGGAGGGGGGCTGGAAGCGTCAGCCCCAGCATTTT. It translates to CAWSAGEGGWKRQPQHF. The chain links TRBV30 to TRBJ1-5, with D perhaps TRBD1 (6 bases). Germline V CDR1 and CDR2: GTSNPN, SVGIG (reference sequence). The V end lost 1 base, the J end lost 6 bases, and 22 bases lay between the germline ends. The CDR3 extends over 17 amino acids.

J is TRBJ2-3 and V is TRBV2, with 11 nucleotides matching TRBD2. CDR1 is SNHLY and CDR2 is FYNNEI in the germline V gene. The CDR3 is 15 residues long. V lost 7 bases, J lost 2 bases, and 5 bases stayed unmatched. Here the CDR3 reads CASKGTSGYTDTQYF. The CDR3 nucleotides are TGTGCCAGCAAAGGGACTAGCGGCTACACAGATACGCAGTATTTT.

The chain carries TRBV19 and TRBJ2-1, with TRBD2 matching over 8 bases. This CDR3 spans 18 amino acids. J lost 5 bases, V lost 1 base, and 13 bases had no gene match. The germline V gene has CDR1 LNHDA and CDR2 SQIVND (reference sequence). The CDR3 sequence: CASSIGGVAGTQHNEQFF. CDR3 nucleotides: TGTGCCAGTAGTATAGGAGGGGTAGCGGGGACACAACACAATGAGCAGTTCTTC.

This clone appeared a single time. The rearrangement joins TRBV5-6 to TRBJ2-3; D is perhaps TRBD1 (6 bases). In germline, CDR1 is SGHDT, CDR2 YYEEEE. V lost 2 bases and J 3 bases, leaving 10 bases between the germline ends. CDR3 size: 14 residues. CDR3 coding DNA: TGTGCCAGCAGCTTCCGACAGGTGACAGATACGCAGTATTTT. Translated: CASSFRQVTDTQYF.

In this sample, this clone turned up once. Other DNA sequences from this sample encode an identical CDR3 as well. V and J are TRBV5-1 and TRBJ2-1; the D gene is possibly TRBD1 (6 bases). This CDR3 region has 14 residues. Trimming cost V 4 bases and J 4 bases, with 12 bases left between them. Germline loops: CDR1 SGHRS, CDR2 YFSETQ. The CDR3 DNA reads as TGCGCCAGCAGCGGCGGCACAGGGTACAATGAGCAGTTCTTC. Encoded protein: CASSGGTGYNEQFF.

This chain uses TRBV16 with TRBJ2-7; D not certain. Germline CDR1 is KGHSY and CDR2 is FQNENV. The CDR3 is 11 residues long. Trimming took 4 bases from V and 7 from J, leaving 8 bases between them. The DNA of the CDR3 is TGTGCCAGCAGCCTCGGCCGGGAGCAGTACTTC. Amino acid sequence: CASSLGREQYF.

This clone is a singleton in its sample. This chain uses TRBV27 with TRBJ2-7, with TRBD1 as a possible D gene (5 bases). The CDR3 covers 14 residues. The germline V gene has CDR1 MNHEY and CDR2 SMNVEV (reference sequence). V shed 6 bases and J shed 5 bases, with 17 bases lying between them. The CDR3 region has the DNA TGTGCCAGCAGATCACCGAAAGGGGCCCACGAGCAGTACTTC. Translation gives CASRSPKGAHEQYF.

The rearrangement links TRBV4-1 to TRBJ1-6; D remains unclear. With 1 base removed from V and 10 bases from J, the gap between germline ends came to 8 bases. CDR3 length: 13 amino acids. Germline loops: CDR1 MGHRA, CDR2 YSYEKL. The CDR3: CASSQVDGSPLHF. The CDR3, as DNA: TGCGCCAGCAGCCAAGTTGACGGCTCACCCCTCCACTTT.

The chain joins TRBV9 to TRBJ2-7; TRBD1 is a possible D gene (5 bases). The germline V gene has CDR1 SGDLS and CDR2 YYNGEE. The CDR3 length is 13 residues. Deletions cut 3 bases from V and 3 bases from J, with 10 bases between. CDR3 nucleotide sequence: TGTGCCAGCAGCGGAGACAGTTTCTACGAGCAGTACTTC. Amino acids: CASSGDSFYEQYF. Combining the CDR3 with reference TRBV9 and TRBJ2-7 gives the whole variable domain DSGVTQTPKHLITATGQRVTLRCSPRSGDLSVYWYQQSLDQGLQFLIQYYNGEERAKGNILERFSAQQFPDLHSELNLSSLELGDSALYFCASSGDSFYEQYFGPGTRLTVT.

As DNA, the CDR3 is TGTGCCAGCAGTTTTTCAGGGGGCTCGGAGACCCAGTACTTC. As protein: CASSFSGGSETQYF. The chain links TRBV6-5 to TRBJ2-5, with 8 bases fitting TRBD1. V trimming: 4 bases; J trimming: 5 bases; junction bases outside the gene matches: 6. Germline CDR1 reads MNHEY; CDR2 reads SVGAGI. The CDR3 covers 14 residues.

The chain joins TRBV27 to TRBJ2-3; D may be TRBD2 (5 bases). CDR3 length equals 14 residues. The germline CDR1 and CDR2 sequences are MNHEY and SMNVEV (reference sequence). Trimming took off 6 bases at V and 6 bases at J, with 16 bases between the two ends. The CDR3 DNA reads TGTGCCAGCAGCTCGGCGGGTCGGTCGGATACGCAGTATTTT. This codes for CASSSAGRSDTQYF.

This chain joins TRBV6-5 and TRBJ2-3; 7 nucleotides align to TRBD2. Germline CDR1 and CDR2: MNHEY and SVGAGI. The CDR3 contains 15 residues. Germline trimming cut 4 bases from V and 0 bases from J; bases unmatched to any gene: 4. CDR3 protein: CASSLSGASTDTQYF. CDR3 nucleotides: TGTGCCAGCAGTTTGAGCGGGGCGAGCACAGATACGCAGTATTTT.

V usage is TRBV15 and J usage is TRBJ2-4; 7 nucleotides match TRBD1. From germline, CDR1 is LNHNV and CDR2 YYDKDF (reference sequence). The V segment lost 0 bases and the J segment 8 bases; nucleotides outside the gene matches: 7. CDR3 size: 15 residues. The CDR3 loop is CATSRETGEWHIQYF. The CDR3 bases are TGTGCCACCAGCAGAGAAACAGGGGAGTGGCACATTCAGTACTTC.

The chain carries TRBV7-9 and TRBJ2-2; 10 bases align to TRBD2. Germline trimming cut 5 bases from V and 3 bases from J; bases unmatched to any gene: 9. In germline, CDR1 is SEHNR, CDR2 FQNEAQ (reference sequence). This CDR3 comprises 17 residues. The CDR3 sequence is CASSTLTSGVDTGELFF. The CDR3 bases are TGTGCCAGCAGCACCCTAACTAGCGGGGTGGACACCGGGGAGCTGTTTTTT.